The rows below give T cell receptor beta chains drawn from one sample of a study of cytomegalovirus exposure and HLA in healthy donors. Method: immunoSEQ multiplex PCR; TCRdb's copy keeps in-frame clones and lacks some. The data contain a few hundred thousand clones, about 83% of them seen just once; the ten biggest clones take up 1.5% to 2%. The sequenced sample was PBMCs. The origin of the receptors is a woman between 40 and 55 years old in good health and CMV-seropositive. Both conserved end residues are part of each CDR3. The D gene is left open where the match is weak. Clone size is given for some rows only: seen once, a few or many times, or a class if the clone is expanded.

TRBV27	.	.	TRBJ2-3	TGTGCCAGCTCATCCCGTACACGCAGTTGTTTT	CASSSRTRSCF
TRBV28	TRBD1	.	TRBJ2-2	TGTGCCAGCAGTCCAACCGGGACAGGGAACACCGGGGAGCTGTTTTTT	CASSPTGTGNTGELFF
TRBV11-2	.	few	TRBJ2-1	TGTGCCAGCAGCTTAGAAAGACTGAGCTCCTACAATGAGCAGTTCTTC	CASSLERLSSYNEQFF
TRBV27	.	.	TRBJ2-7	TGTGCCAGCAGTCTAAAGCGGGTTACCTACGAGCAGTACTTC	CASSLKRVTYEQYF
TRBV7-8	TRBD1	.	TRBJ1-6	TGTGCCAGCAGCCCTAGAGGGGGCATAGGGCGGTCACCCCTCCACTTT	CASSPRGGIGRSPLHF
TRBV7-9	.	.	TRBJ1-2	TGTTCCAGCAGCTTAGCAACTCCTGGCTACACCTTC	CSSSLATPGYTF
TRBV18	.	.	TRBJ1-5	TGTGCCAGCTCACCCGGCCTTCGGGGGGAGGGCAATCAGCCCCAGCATTTT	CASSPGLRGEGNQPQHF
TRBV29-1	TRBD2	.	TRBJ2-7	TGCAGCGCCCGGACTAGCGGGATCTACGAGCAGTACTTC	CSARTSGIYEQYF
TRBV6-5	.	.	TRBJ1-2	TGTGCCAGCAGTTACACCTTCTTGGGCGGCTACACCTTC	CASSYTFLGGYTF
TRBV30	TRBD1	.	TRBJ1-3	TGTGCCTGGAGTACAACAGGGGGCCGCACCATATATTTT	CAWSTTGGRTIYF
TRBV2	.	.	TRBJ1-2	TGTGCCAGCAGTGAGGGGTTCGGGGGATATGGCTACACCTTC	CASSEGFGGYGYTF
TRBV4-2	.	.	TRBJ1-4	TGTGCCAGCAGCCAAGTGGGAGCAACTAATGAAAAACTGTTTTTT	CASSQVGATNEKLFF
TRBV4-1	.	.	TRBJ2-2	TGCGCCAGCAGCCATTTGGGGGTTTCGGGAGTGAGCACCGGGGAGCTGTTTTTT	CASSHLGVSGVSTGELFF
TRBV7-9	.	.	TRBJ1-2	TGTGCCAGCACAACTTCAACGGACTTTAACTATGGCTACACCTTC	CASTTSTDFNYGYTF
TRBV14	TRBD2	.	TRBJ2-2	TGTGCCAGCAGCCAAGATAGAGTAGCGGGAGTCACCGGGGAGCTGTTTTTT	CASSQDRVAGVTGELFF
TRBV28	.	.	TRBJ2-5	TGTGCCAGCAGTTCAGGACTCTATTTGGAGACCCAGTACTTC	CASSSGLYLETQYF
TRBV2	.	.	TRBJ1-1	TGTGCCAGCAGTGGTAGACAACGGGGGGCGGACACTGAAGCTTTCTTT	CASSGRQRGADTEAFF
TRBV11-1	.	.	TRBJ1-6	TGTGCCAGCAGCTTTAAGGGGAATAATTCACCCCTCCACTTT	CASSFKGNNSPLHF
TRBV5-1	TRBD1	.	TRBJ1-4	TGCGCCAGCAGCCGTGAACAGGGGTTTGAAAAACTGTTTTTT	CASSREQGFEKLFF
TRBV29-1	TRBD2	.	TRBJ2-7	TGCAGCGTGGGGGGGGGTATCGAGCAGTACTTC	CSVGGGIEQYF
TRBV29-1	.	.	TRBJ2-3	TGCAGCGTTGAGGGGGGGGCCGTAGATACGCAGTATTTT	CSVEGGAVDTQYF
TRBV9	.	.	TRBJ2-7	TGTGCCAGCAGCGTACTTCCAGGCCCCGTTTACGAGCAGTACTTC	CASSVLPGPVYEQYF
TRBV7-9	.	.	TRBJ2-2	TGTGCCAGCAGCCGGATCCCGGGTGGGTCGTGGATTCGGGAGCTGTTTTTT	CASSRIPGGSWIRELFF
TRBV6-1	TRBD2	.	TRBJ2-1	TGTGCCAGCAGTGATGTGACTAGCGGAAAGAATGAGCAGTTCTTC	CASSDVTSGKNEQFF
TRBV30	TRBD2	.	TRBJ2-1	TGTGCCTGGAGTGTAGGGCTAGCGGGAGGGAAGTTCTACAATGAGCAGTTCTTC	CAWSVGLAGGKFYNEQFF
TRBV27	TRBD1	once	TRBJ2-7	TGTGCCAGCAGCAAGGGACAGTACGAGCAGTACTTC	CASSKGQYEQYF
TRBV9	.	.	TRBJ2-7	TGTGCCAGCAGCGTAGAGGGGGAACGCTACGAGCAGTACTTC	CASSVEGERYEQYF
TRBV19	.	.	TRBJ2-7	TGTGCCAGTAGTATACTTAATACGGCGGGCTCCTACGAGCAGTACTTC	CASSILNTAGSYEQYF
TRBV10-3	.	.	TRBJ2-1	TGTGCCATCAGTGTGGACATTAGCTCCTACAATGAGCAGTTCTTC	CAISVDISSYNEQFF
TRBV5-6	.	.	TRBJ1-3	TGTGCCAGCAGCCCCCTCGGTTCTGGAAACACCATATATTTT	CASSPLGSGNTIYF
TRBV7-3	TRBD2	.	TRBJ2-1	TGTGCCAGCAGCTCGACTAGCGCCTCCTACAATGAGCAGTTCTTC	CASSSTSASYNEQFF
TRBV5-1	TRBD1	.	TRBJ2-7	TGCGCCAGCAGCTTAACAGGGGGCTTAGGTCTTGGGCACGAGCAGTACTTC	CASSLTGGLGLGHEQYF
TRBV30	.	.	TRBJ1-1	TGTGCCTGGACGCAGGGGTTCGACACTGAAGCTTTCTTT	CAWTQGFDTEAFF
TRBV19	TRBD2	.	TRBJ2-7	TGTGCAAGTAGGACTAGCGGGAACAAAACTCCCTACGAGCAGTACTTC	CASRTSGNKTPYEQYF
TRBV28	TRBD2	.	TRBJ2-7	TGTGCCAGCAGTTTGACTAGCGGGAGAGGGGAGCAGTACTTC	CASSLTSGRGEQYF
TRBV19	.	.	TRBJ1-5	TGTGCCAGTAGTATGCCGCAGGGATTCCAGCCCCAGCATTTT	CASSMPQGFQPQHF
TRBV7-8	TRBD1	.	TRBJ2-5	TGTGCCAGCAGCTTTTCTGTCGGGACAGCGCAAGAGACCCAGTACTTC	CASSFSVGTAQETQYF
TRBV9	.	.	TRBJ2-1	TGTGCCAGCAGCGTAGGGATGGGAGTCGGCTACAATGAGCAGTTCTTC	CASSVGMGVGYNEQFF
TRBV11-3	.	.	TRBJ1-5	TGTGCCAGCAGCCTACCTCCCTGGGCGCCCCAGCATTTT	CASSLPPWAPQHF
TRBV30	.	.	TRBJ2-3	TGTGCCTGGACCTACCCGACAGCCACAGATACGCAGTATTTT	CAWTYPTATDTQYF
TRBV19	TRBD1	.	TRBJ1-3	TGTGCCAGTAGTATAGAGCGACAGGGATTGAGAGGAAACACCATATATTTT	CASSIERQGLRGNTIYF
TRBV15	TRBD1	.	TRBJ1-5	TGTGCCACCAGCAGAGGGGGACAGGGTAGCAATCAGCCCCAGCATTTT	CATSRGGQGSNQPQHF
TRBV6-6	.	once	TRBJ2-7	TGTGCCAGCAGTTACTCGAAGAAGGGGACAATGAACGAGCAGTACTTC	CASSYSKKGTMNEQYF
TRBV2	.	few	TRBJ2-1	TGTGCCAGCAGTGGGGGGCTAGCTACCAATGAGCAGTTCTTC	CASSGGLATNEQFF
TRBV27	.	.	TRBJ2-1	TGTGCCAGCACGACGATCAGGGACTCCTTTTCCGATCGCGAGCAGTTCTTC	CASTTIRDSFSDREQFF
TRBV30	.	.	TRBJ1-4	TGTGCCTGGAGTGGGACAAATGAAAAACTGTTTTTT	CAWSGTNEKLFF
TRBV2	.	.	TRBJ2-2	TGTGCCAGCAGTGCCGGGGCAGGGGCCTGGGGGGAGCTGTTTTTT	CASSAGAGAWGELFF
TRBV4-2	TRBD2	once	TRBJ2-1	TGTGCCAGCAGCCAAGGACTAGCGGGAGGACTCTACAATGAGCAGTTCTTC	CASSQGLAGGLYNEQFF
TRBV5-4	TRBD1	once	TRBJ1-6	TGTGCCTACCAGGGGGACTATAATTCACCCCTCCACTTT	CAYQGDYNSPLHF
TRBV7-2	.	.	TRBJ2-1	TGTGCCAGCAGCGTAATGACTGGCTCCTACAATGAGCAGTTCTTC	CASSVMTGSYNEQFF
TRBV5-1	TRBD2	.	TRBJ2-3	TGCGCCAGCAGCTTGGTCCCTAGCGGGAGCGTAAGTACAGATACGCAGTATTTT	CASSLVPSGSVSTDTQYF
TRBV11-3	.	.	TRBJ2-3	TGTGCCAGCAGCTTAGCGGCAGGGGCAGATACGCAGTATTTT	CASSLAAGADTQYF
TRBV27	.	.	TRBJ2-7	TGTGCCAGCAGTTTATCCCCACAGGGTACATGGGAGCAGTACTTC	CASSLSPQGTWEQYF
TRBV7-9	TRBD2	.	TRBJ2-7	TGTGCCAGCGGACTAGCGGGAGGGGGGGAGCAGTACTTC	CASGLAGGGEQYF